One sample yielded the 8 T cell receptor beta chains listed below, sequenced in a study of blood T cells in healthy people across ages. It was with a sample-barcoded 5' primer and a J-beta primer mix that a second PCR of about 7 to 12 cycles was run. TCRdb independently ran MiXCR on the 5' RACE reads; one entry per CDR3 protein. The repertoire holds approximately 600,000 distinct CDR3 sequences, with roughly three fifths as singletons. The sequenced sample was blood. The receptors stem from a man between 60 and 75 years old in good health.

Only one count was recorded for this clonotype. The chain recombines TRBV10-3 with TRBJ2-3, with D perhaps assigned TRBD1 or TRBD2 (5 bases each). Germline assignment: CDR1 ENHRY and CDR2 SYGVKD. The CDR3 has 16 residues. V dropped 0 bases and J dropped 5 bases, with 15 bases sitting between them. The CDR3 reads CAISESGDLPQDTQYF. CDR3 coding DNA: TGTGCCATCAGTGAGTCGGGGGATCTCCCACAAGATACGCAGTATTTT.

J is TRBJ1-1 and V is TRBV5-5; 7 nucleotides line up with TRBD1. Germline CDR1 reads SGHKS; CDR2 reads YYEKEE (reference sequence). Trimming cost V 3 bases and J 4 bases; bases outside gene matches: 12. The CDR3 is 16 residues long. Here the CDR3 reads CASSSTLTGPSTEAFF. As DNA, the CDR3 is TGTGCCAGCAGCTCCACCCTGACAGGGCCCAGCACTGAAGCTTTCTTT.

A few counts support this clonotype. V is TRBV20-1 and J is TRBJ2-1, with TRBD1 as a possible D gene (5 bases). Germline V lookup: CDR1 DFQATT, CDR2 SNEGSKA (reference sequence). This CDR3 has 11 residues. V was clipped by 3 bases and J by 7 bases, with 7 bases between them. CDR3 nucleotides: TGCAGTGCTAGGGGGCCAAATGAGCAGTTCTTC. Protein: CSARGPNEQFF.

The J gene is TRBJ2-1, the V gene TRBV13; no clear D gene. Trimming removed 6 bases from V and 2 bases from J, with 11 bases in between. From germline, CDR1 is PRHDT and CDR2 FYEKMQ (reference sequence). This CDR3 comprises 14 residues. CDR3 coding DNA: TGTGCCAGCAGATTGGAAATCGCCTACAATGAGCAGTTCTTC. Amino acids: CASRLEIAYNEQFF.

In its sample, this clonotype was seen a few times. V usage is TRBV12-3 or TRBV12-4 and J usage is TRBJ1-2; D unresolved. The CDR3 runs to 12 residues. V dropped 5 bases and J dropped 7 bases, with 11 bases sitting between them. The CDR3 DNA is TGTGCCAGCAGTCAAGGCCCGAGTGGCTACACCTTC. Translation: CASSQGPSGYTF.

This chain joins TRBV7-2 and TRBJ2-5; D unresolved. CDR1 SGHTA and CDR2 FQGNSA come from the germline V gene. The length of the CDR3 is 15 residues. Trimming took off 1 base at V and 5 bases at J, with 14 bases between the two ends. CDR3 residues: CASSLVSQVVETQYF. CDR3 nucleotides: TGTGCCAGCAGCTTAGTGTCCCAGGTTGTGGAGACCCAGTACTTC. Looking up the rest from reference TRBV7-2 and TRBJ2-5 gives the full variable domain: GAGVSQSPSNKVTEKGKDVELRCDPISGHTALYWYRQSLGQGLEFLIYFQGNSAPDKSGLPSDRFSAERTGGSVSTLTIQRTQQEDSAVYLCASSLVSQVVETQYFGPGTRLLVL.

The chain employs TRBV29-1 and TRBJ1-5, with no clear D. CDR1 and CDR2 from the germline V gene are SQVTM and ANQGSEA. Trimming removed 1 base from V and 3 bases from J, with 19 bases in between. The CDR3 runs to 17 residues. In nucleotides, the CDR3 is TGCAGCGTTGAAGGGATTCGTTCGGAAAGACCCAATCAGCCCCAGCATTTT. It yields the protein CSVEGIRSERPNQPQHF.

This sequence joins TRBV6-2 or TRBV6-3 and TRBJ2-5; possibly TRBD1 for D (6 bases). Germline V gene lookup returns CDR1 MNHEY and CDR2 SVGEGT. V lost 5 bases and J lost 0, with 16 bases in between. This CDR3 comprises 16 residues. The CDR3 protein is CASSPWGRVNQETQYF. CDR3 in DNA: TGTGCCAGCAGTCCTTGGGGGCGGGTGAACCAAGAGACCCAGTACTTC.